The 11 T cell receptor beta chains below come from one sample, sequenced in a study of OX40 agonist ivuxolimab in advanced cancers. The repertoire was sequenced with immunoSEQ multiplex PCR; TCRdb's copy has only in-frame clones and lacks some. The data contain about 69,000 clones, approximately 87% of them singletons. The specimen was CD4+ or CD8+ T cells sorted from blood, collected in a trial of the OX40 agonist ivuxolimab. The source is an adult with an advanced solid tumor such as melanoma, head and neck, liver or kidney cancer.

The J gene is TRBJ1-5, the V gene TRBV25-1, with TRBD1 as a possible D gene (6 bases). Trimming took 2 bases from V and 6 from J, leaving 11 bases between them. The CDR3 contains 14 residues. Germline values: CDR1 MGHDK, CDR2 SYGVNS. DNA of the CDR3: TGTGCCAGCAGTGAAAACAGGGACGGTCAGCCCCAGCATTTT. As protein: CASSENRDGQPQHF.

This clone was observed once. V gene TRBV11-2 combines with J gene TRBJ1-1; 7 bases match TRBD1. The CDR3 is 15 residues long. Germline CDR1 is SGHAT and CDR2 is FQNNGV. V lost 2 bases and J lost 4; bases outside the gene matches: 7. The CDR3 sequence is CASSLSGGRITEAFF. The CDR3 DNA reads TGTGCCAGCAGCTTATCAGGGGGGAGGATCACTGAAGCTTTCTTT.

The chain employs TRBV18 and TRBJ2-7; TRBD2 is a possible D gene (6 bases). The CDR3 spans 15 residues. Germline V lookup: CDR1 KGHSH, CDR2 LQKENI. Trimming removed 2 bases from V and 1 base from J, with 12 bases in between. CDR3 protein: CASSPLRGTSYEQYF. CDR3 DNA sequence: TGTGCCAGCTCACCATTGAGAGGGACTTCCTACGAGCAGTACTTC. Looking up the rest from reference TRBV18 and TRBJ2-7 gives the full variable domain: NAGVMQNPRHLVRRRGQEARLRCSPMKGHSHVYWYRQLPEEGLKFMVYLQKENIIDESGMPKERFSAEFPKEGPSILRIQQVVRGDSAAYFCASSPLRGTSYEQYFGPGTRLTVT.

This clone was counted a single time. The sample has other DNA sequences that encode this CDR3 too. V gene TRBV7-3 combines with J gene TRBJ2-3; 7 bases are a match to TRBD1. This CDR3 is built from 15 residues. Germline V CDR1 and CDR2: SGHTA, FQGTGA. J lost 4 bases, V lost 2 bases, and 6 bases had no gene match. CDR3 DNA sequence: TGTGCCAGCAGCTTATCGGTTACAGGGGCAGATACGCAGTATTTT. Translating it yields CASSLSVTGADTQYF.

The chain carries TRBV15 and TRBJ1-2; D is unclear. Looked up from germline, CDR1 is LNHNV and CDR2 is YYDKDF (reference sequence). V was clipped by 0 bases and J by 3 bases, with 8 bases between them. The length of the CDR3 is 14 residues. The CDR3 loop reads CATSRELVDYGYTF. As DNA, the CDR3 is TGTGCCACCAGCAGAGAGTTGGTCGACTATGGCTACACCTTC.

The V call is TRBV7-2, the J call TRBJ2-2, with a tentative D call TRBD1 (6 bases). This CDR3 region has 14 residues. V shed 5 bases and J shed 6 bases, with 13 bases lying between them. CDR1 SGHTA and CDR2 FQGNSA come from the germline V gene. In DNA, the CDR3 is TGTGCCAGCAGCCTAGACAGGCTTGCCGGGGAGCTGTTTTTT. It encodes CASSLDRLAGELFF.

The chain recombines TRBV5-4 with TRBJ2-2; D gene ambiguous. The ends were cut back, 0 bases at V and 4 bases at J, with 7 bases in the middle. The CDR3 totals 14 residues. Per the germline V gene, CDR1 is SGHNT and CDR2 is YYREEE (reference sequence). The CDR3 protein is CASSLGSGTGELFF. The CDR3 nucleotides are TGTGCCAGCAGCTTGGGATCGGGCACCGGGGAGCTGTTTTTT.

The V call is TRBV27, the J call TRBJ1-4, with a weak D call TRBD1 (5 bases). Between the trimmed V and J ends, which lost 3 bases and 0 bases, there was a span of 11 bases. Germline loops: CDR1 MNHEY, CDR2 SMNVEV (reference sequence). This CDR3 contains 16 residues. The CDR3 DNA sequence: TGTGCCAGCAGTTTCAGGGTCTATGCAACTAATGAAAAACTGTTTTTT. The encoded protein is CASSFRVYATNEKLFF.

In its sample, this clone was seen once. At the DNA level, this CDR3 is encoded by other sequences in the same sample as well. CDR3 residues: CASSLTGSYEQYF. CDR3 sequence (DNA): TGTGCCAGCAGTTTAACAGGCAGCTACGAGCAGTACTTC. This chain uses TRBV27 with TRBJ2-7; tentative D call: TRBD1 (5 bases). The CDR3 totals 13 residues. V dropped 2 bases and J dropped 3 bases, with 8 bases sitting between them. CDR1 and CDR2 from the germline V gene are MNHEY and SMNVEV (reference sequence).

The chain carries TRBV15 and TRBJ2-3; D might be TRBD1 or TRBD2, each matching 5 bases. This CDR3 has 16 residues. Germline V CDR1 and CDR2: LNHNV, YYDKDF (reference sequence). Trimming left V 3 bases short and J 4 bases short, with 17 bases between. CDR3 DNA sequence: TGTGCCACCAGCAGGGGGACCGTGGGGTGGGCAGATACGCAGTATTTT. As protein: CATSRGTVGWADTQYF.

V gene TRBV9 combines with J gene TRBJ2-7; no definite D call. V gave up 0 bases and J gave up 0 bases, with 7 bases separating them. The CDR3 contains 14 residues. From germline, CDR1 is SGDLS and CDR2 YYNGEE. The CDR3 region has the DNA TGTGCCAGCAGCGTAGGGCAAAACTCCTACGAGCAGTACTTC. Amino acid sequence: CASSVGQNSYEQYF.